This T cell receptor (beta chain) comes out of a study of blood T cell repertoires in COVID-19. Across the whole study: Samples of COVID-19 (acute and convalescent) were obtained from the United States, Italy and Spain. PBMCs, B-cell-depleted T cells, or T cells were the source of the cDNA or gDNA that made up the material.

This clone was counted a single time. Authors' methods: Estimates of nucleated cell counts were drawn from the amplification of reference gene primers. This table comes from immunoSEQ multiplex PCR, and its TCRdb copy is limited to in-frame clones, with some not included. The D gene and trimming were derived from the DNA, and the V and J assignments and clone size from that table. The data show 240,000 or so clones, approximately 84% seen once. This receptor was taken from a woman aged 80 or over with acute or convalescent COVID-19. Material for sequencing was peripheral blood.

The CDR3 spells CASSFERGYETQYF. The CDR3 coding sequence is TGCGCCAGCAGCTTTGAGCGGGGGTATGAGACCCAGTACTTC. The chain combines TRBV5-1 with TRBJ2-5; 8 bases line up with TRBD2. With 2 bases clipped from V and 5 bases from J, the junction kept 5 bases outside the gene matches. Germline loops: CDR1 SGHRS, CDR2 YFSETQ. The CDR3 is 14 residues long.